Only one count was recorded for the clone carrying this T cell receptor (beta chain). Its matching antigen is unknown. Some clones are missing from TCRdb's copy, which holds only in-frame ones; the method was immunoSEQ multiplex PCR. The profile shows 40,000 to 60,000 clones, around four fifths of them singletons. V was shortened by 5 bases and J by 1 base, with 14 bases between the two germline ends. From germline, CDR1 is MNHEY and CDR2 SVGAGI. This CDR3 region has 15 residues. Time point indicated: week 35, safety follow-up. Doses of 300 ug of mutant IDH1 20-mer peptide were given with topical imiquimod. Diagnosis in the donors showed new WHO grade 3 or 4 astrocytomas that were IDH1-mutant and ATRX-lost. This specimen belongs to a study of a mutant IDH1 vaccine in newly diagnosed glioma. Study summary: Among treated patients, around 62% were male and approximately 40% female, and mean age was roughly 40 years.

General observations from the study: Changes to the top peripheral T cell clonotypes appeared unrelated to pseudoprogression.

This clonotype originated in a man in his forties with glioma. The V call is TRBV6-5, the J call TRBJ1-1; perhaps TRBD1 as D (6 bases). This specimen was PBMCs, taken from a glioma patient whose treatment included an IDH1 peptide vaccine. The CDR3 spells CASSALTQGNTEAFF. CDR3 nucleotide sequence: TGTGCCAGCAGTGCCCTAACACAGGGGAACACTGAAGCTTTCTTT.